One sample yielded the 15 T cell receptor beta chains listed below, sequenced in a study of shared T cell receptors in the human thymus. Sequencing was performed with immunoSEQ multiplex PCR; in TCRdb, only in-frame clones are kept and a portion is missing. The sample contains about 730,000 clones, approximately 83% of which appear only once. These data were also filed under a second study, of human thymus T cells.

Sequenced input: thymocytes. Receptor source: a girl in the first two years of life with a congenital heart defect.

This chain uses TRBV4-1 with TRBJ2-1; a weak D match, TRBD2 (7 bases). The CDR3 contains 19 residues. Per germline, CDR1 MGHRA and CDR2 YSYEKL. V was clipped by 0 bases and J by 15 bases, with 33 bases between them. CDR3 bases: TGCGCCAGCAGCCAAGATAAGGGGGGAGGGCGCTACCTGGACAATGAGGGGTTCTTC. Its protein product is CASSQDKGGGRYLDNEGFF.

CDR3 amino acids: CASSFSSLSGQYF. The DNA for the CDR3 is TGTGCCAGCAGTTTCTCCTCTCTGAGTGGCCAGTACTTC. The chain has TRBV28 and TRBJ2-5; D unclear. V lost 3 bases, J lost 10 bases, and 15 bases lay in between. The CDR3 length is 13 residues. Looked up from germline, CDR1 is MDHEN and CDR2 is SYDVKM.

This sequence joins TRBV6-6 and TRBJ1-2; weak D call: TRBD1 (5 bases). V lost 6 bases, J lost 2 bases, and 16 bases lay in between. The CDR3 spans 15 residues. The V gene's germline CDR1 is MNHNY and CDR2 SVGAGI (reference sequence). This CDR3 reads CASRFTADSNYGYTF. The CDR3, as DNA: TGTGCCAGCAGATTCACCGCCGACAGCAACTATGGCTACACCTTC.

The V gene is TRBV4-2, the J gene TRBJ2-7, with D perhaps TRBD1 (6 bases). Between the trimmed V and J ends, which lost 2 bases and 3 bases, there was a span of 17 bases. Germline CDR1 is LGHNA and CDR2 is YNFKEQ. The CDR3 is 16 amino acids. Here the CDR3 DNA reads TGTGCCAGCAGCCAATCGTGGGGGCCTCTCAGCTACGAGCAGTACTTC. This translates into CASSQSWGPLSYEQYF.

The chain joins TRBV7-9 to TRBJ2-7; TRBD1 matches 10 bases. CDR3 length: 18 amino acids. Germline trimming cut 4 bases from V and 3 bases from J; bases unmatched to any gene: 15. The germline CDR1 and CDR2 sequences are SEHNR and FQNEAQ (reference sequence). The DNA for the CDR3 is TGTGCCAGCAGCTCAAATACCGGGACAGGGGTGACATACTACGAGCAGTACTTC. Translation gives CASSSNTGTGVTYYEQYF.

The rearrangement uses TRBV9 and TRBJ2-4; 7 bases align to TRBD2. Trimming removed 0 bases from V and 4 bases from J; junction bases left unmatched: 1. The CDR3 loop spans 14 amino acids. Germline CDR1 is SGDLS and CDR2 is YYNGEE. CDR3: CASSVGGGKNIQYF. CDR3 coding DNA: TGTGCCAGCAGCGTAGGGGGGGGGAAAAACATTCAGTACTTC. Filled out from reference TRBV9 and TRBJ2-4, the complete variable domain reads DSGVTQTPKHLITATGQRVTLRCSPRSGDLSVYWYQQSLDQGLQFLIQYYNGEERAKGNILERFSAQQFPDLHSELNLSSLELGDSALYFCASSVGGGKNIQYFGAGTRLSVL.

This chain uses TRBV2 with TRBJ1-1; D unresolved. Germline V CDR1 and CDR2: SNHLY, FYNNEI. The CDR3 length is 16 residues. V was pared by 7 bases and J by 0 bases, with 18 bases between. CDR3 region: CASMAAPSSMNTEAFF. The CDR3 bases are TGTGCCAGCATGGCGGCCCCTTCCTCCATGAACACTGAAGCTTTCTTT.

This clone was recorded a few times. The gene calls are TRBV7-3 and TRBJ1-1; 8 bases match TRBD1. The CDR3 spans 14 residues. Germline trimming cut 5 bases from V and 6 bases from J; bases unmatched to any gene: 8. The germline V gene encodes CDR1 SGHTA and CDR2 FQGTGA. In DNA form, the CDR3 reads TGTGCCAGCAGCACGACAGGGGTCATCGCTGAAGCTTTCTTT. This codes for CASSTTGVIAEAFF. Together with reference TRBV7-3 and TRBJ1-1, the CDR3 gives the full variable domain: GAGVSQTPSNKVTEKGKYVELRCDPISGHTALYWYRQSLGQGPEFLIYFQGTGAADDSGLPNDRFFAVRPEGSVSTLKIQRTERGDSAVYLCASSTTGVIAEAFFGQGTRLTVV.

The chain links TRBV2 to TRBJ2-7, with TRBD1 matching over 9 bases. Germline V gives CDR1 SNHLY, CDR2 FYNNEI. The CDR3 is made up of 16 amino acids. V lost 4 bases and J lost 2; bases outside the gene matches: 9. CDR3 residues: CASSVGGDRAPYEQYF. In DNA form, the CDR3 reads TGTGCCAGCAGTGTTGGCGGGGACAGGGCCCCCTACGAGCAGTACTTC.

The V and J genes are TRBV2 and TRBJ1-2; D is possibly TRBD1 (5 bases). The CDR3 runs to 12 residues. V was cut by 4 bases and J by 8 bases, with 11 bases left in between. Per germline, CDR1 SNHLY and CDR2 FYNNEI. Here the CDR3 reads CASSGQSHGYTF. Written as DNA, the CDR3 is TGTGCCAGCAGTGGACAGTCCCACGGCTACACCTTC.

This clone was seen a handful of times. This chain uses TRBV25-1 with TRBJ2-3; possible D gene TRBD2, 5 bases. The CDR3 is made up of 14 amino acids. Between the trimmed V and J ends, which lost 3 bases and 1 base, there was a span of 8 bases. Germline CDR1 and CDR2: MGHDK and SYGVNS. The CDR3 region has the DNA TGTGCCAGCAGTGATTTCGGGGGCACAGATACGCAGTATTTT. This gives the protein CASSDFGGTDTQYF.

CDR3 region: CASSVGSSETPMNTEAFF. CDR3 nucleotide sequence: TGTGCCAGCAGCGTAGGATCCTCGGAGACCCCCATGAACACTGAAGCTTTCTTT. The gene calls are TRBV9 and TRBJ1-1; no clear D. V was trimmed by 0 bases and J by 0 bases, leaving 18 bases between them. The CDR3 consists of 18 residues. CDR1 SGDLS and CDR2 YYNGEE come from the germline V gene.

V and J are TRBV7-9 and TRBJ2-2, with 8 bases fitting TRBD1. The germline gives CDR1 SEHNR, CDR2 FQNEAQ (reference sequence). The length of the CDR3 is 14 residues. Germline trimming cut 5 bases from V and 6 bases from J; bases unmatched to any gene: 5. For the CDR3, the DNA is TGTGCCAGCAGCCCCAGGGGGCTAGCCGGGGAGCTGTTTTTT. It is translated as CASSPRGLAGELFF.

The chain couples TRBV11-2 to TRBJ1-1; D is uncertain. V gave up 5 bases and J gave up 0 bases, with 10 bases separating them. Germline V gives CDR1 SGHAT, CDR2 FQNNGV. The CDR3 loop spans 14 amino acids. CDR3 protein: CASSVQSVNTEAFF. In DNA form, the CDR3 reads TGTGCCAGCAGCGTACAGTCGGTGAACACTGAAGCTTTCTTT. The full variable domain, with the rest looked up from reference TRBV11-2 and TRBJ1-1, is EAGVAQSPRYKIIEKRQSVAFWCNPISGHATLYWYQQILGQGPKLLIQFQNNGVVDDSQLPKDRFSAERLKGVDSTLKIQPAKLEDSAVYLCASSVQSVNTEAFFGQGTRLTVV.

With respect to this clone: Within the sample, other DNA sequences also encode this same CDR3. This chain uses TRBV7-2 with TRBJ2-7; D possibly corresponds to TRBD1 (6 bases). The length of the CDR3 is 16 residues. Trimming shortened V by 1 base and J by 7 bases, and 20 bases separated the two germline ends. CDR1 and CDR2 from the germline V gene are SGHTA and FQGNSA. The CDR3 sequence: CASSLVSGRGIYEQYF. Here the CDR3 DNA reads TGTGCCAGCAGCTTAGTTTCGGGCAGGGGAATCTATGAGCAGTACTTC.